The 3 T cell receptor beta chains below come from one sample, sequenced in a study of cytomegalovirus exposure and HLA in healthy donors (dated by TCRdb to 2017 to 2019). Library prep was done by the immunoSEQ multiplex PCR assay. TCRdb's version of the immuneACCESS table is confined to in-frame rearrangements and falls short of the full clone set. An unresolved V gene accounts for under half of the shortfall where checked; the remainder is of unknown origin. In this sample the table shows over 150,000 clones, less than 95% of which occur a single time. The top ten clones comprise 3% of the sample. The specimen was PBMCs. Every receptor here comes from a woman aged 18-30 years in good health and CMV-seropositive.

The rearrangement uses TRBV5-1 and TRBJ2-2; D is unresolved. Trimming took 4 bases from V and 1 from J, leaving 5 bases between them. Germline V lookup: CDR1 SGHRS, CDR2 YFSETQ. The CDR3 consists of 13 residues. In nucleotides, the CDR3 is TGCGCCAGCAGCCGCGAGAACACCGGGGAGCTGTTTTTT. This translates into CASSRENTGELFF.

The V gene is TRBV19, the J gene TRBJ1-1, with TRBD1 matching 9 bases. V was pared by 2 bases and J by 1 base, with 5 bases of the junction left unmatched. Germline V gene lookup returns CDR1 LNHDA and CDR2 SQIVND (reference sequence). The CDR3 length is 16 residues. This chain's CDR3 is CASSILPGQGNTEAFF. The CDR3 DNA reads as TGTGCCAGTAGTATACTACCGGGACAGGGGAACACTGAAGCTTTCTTT.

This rearrangement joins TRBV6-5 to TRBJ2-7, with a possible D match to TRBD2 (7 bases). The V and J ends lost 4 bases and 2 bases respectively, with 15 bases between them. The CDR3 has 15 residues. Germline lookup yields CDR1 MNHEY and CDR2 SVGAGI. This CDR3 reads CASSSGRGGPYEQYF. CDR3 nucleotide sequence: TGTGCCAGCAGTTCGGGGAGGGGGGGTCCCTACGAGCAGTACTTC.